This T cell receptor (beta chain) was sequenced in a study of cytomegalovirus exposure and HLA in healthy donors. Overall study context: Among roughly 180 million T cells, an earlier analysis found about 110 million unique TCR beta sequences.

The PCR was carried out with 60 Vbeta primers and 13 Jbeta primers. Repertoires were generated with immunoSEQ multiplex PCR, while TCRdb's copy carries only in-frame clones and drops some. The table has about 130,000 clones, 75% to 90% seen once. This cohort consisted of healthy bone marrow donors. Points on this clone: Its antigen is as yet unknown.

This CDR3 has 10 residues. V was cut by 8 bases and J by 10 bases, with 9 bases left in between. Germline V lookup: CDR1 MNHEY, CDR2 SVGAGI. Study results and caveats: Researchers reported from a later analysis that most CMV-associated TCR beta chains appeared HLA-restricted.

This sequence joins TRBV6-5 and TRBJ2-1; tentatively, D is TRBD1 (7 bases). Sequencing was done on a sample of PBMCs. The clonotype comes from a woman in her 30s in good health and CMV-seropositive. CDR3 residues: CASGGGEQFF. CDR3 DNA: TGTGCCAGCGGAGGGGGCGAGCAGTTCTTC.